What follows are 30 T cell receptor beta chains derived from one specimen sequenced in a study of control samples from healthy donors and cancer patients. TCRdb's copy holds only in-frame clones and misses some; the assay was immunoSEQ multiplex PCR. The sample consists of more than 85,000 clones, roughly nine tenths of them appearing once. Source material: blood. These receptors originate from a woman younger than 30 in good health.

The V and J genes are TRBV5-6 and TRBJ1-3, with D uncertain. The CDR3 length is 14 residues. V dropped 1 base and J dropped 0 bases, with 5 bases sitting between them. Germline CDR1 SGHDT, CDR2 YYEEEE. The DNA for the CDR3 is TGTGCCAGCAGCTTGAAGGGCTCTGGAAACACCATATATTTT. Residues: CASSLKGSGNTIYF.

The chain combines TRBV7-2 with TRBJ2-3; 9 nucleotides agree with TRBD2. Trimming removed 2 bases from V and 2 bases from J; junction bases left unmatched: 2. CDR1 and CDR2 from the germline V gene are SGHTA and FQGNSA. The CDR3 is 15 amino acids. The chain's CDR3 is CASSLLAGHTDTQYF. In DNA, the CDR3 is TGTGCCAGCAGCTTACTAGCGGGGCACACAGATACGCAGTATTTT.

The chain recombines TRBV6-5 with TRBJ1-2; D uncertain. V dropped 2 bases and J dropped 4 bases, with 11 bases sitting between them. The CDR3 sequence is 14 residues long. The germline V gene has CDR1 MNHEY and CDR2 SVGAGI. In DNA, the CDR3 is TGTGCCAGCAGTTACGGGGTCGGCTCCTATGGCTACACCTTC. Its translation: CASSYGVGSYGYTF.

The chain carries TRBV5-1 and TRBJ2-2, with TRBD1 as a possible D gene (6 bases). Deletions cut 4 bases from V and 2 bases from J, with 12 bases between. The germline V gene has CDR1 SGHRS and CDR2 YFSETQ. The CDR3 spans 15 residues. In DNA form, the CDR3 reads TGCGCCAGCAGCGACACAGGGTATAACACCGGGGAGCTGTTTTTT. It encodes CASSDTGYNTGELFF.

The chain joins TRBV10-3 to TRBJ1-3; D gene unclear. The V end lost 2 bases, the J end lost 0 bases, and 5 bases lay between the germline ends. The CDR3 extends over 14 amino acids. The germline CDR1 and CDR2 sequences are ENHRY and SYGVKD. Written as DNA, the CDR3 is TGTGCCATCAGTGAGCCGGCCTCTGGAAACACCATATATTTT. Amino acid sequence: CAISEPASGNTIYF.

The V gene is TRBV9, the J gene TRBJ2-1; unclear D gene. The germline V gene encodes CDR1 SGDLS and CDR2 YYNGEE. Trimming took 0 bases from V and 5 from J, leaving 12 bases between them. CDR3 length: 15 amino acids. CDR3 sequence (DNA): TGTGCCAGCAGCGTAGAGGTGTCTGAGCACAATGAGCAGTTCTTC. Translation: CASSVEVSEHNEQFF.

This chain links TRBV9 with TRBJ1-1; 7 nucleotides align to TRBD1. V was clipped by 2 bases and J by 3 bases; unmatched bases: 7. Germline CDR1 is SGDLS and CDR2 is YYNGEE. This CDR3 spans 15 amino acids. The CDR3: CASSVSGGGHTEAFF. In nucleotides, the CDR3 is TGTGCCAGCAGCGTCAGTGGAGGGGGCCACACTGAAGCTTTCTTT.

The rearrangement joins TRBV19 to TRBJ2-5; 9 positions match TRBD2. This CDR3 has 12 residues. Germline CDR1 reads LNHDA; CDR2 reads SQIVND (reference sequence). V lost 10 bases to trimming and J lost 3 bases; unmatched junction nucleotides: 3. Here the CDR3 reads CAIGTSKETQYF. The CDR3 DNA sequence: TGTGCCATAGGGACTAGCAAAGAGACCCAGTACTTC.

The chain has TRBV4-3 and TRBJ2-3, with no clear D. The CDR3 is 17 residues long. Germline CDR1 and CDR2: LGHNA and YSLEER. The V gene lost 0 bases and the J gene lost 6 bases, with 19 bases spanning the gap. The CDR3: CASSQDRAIETRDTQYF. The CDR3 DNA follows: TGCGCCAGCAGCCAAGACAGAGCGATCGAAACCAGGGATACGCAGTATTTT.

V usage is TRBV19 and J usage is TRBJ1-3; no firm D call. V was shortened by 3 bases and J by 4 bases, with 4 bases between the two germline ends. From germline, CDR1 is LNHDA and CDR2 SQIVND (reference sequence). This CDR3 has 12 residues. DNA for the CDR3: TGTGCCAGTAGTATTCCGGGAAACACCATATATTTT. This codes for CASSIPGNTIYF.

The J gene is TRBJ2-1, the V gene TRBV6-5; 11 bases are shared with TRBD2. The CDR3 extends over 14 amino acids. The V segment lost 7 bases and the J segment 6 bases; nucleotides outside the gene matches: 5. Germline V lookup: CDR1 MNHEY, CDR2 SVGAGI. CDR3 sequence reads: CASKMGLAVNEQFF. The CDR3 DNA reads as TGTGCCAGCAAAATGGGACTAGCGGTCAATGAGCAGTTCTTC.

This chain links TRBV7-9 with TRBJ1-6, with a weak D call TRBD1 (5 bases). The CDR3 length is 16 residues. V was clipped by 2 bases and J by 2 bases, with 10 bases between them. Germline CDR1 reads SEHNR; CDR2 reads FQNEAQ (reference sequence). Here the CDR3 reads CASSLLGDPYNSPLHF. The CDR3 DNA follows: TGTGCCAGCAGCTTATTGGGGGACCCCTATAATTCACCCCTCCACTTT.

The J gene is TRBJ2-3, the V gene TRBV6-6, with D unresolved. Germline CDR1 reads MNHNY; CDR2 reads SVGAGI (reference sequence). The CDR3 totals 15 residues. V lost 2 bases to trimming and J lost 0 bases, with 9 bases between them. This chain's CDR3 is CASSYPDASTDTQYF. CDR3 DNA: TGTGCCAGCAGTTACCCTGACGCTAGCACAGATACGCAGTATTTT.

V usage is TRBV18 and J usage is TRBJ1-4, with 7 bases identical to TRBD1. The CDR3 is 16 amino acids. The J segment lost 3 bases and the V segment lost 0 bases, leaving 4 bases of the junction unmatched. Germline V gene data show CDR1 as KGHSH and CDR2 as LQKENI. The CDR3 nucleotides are TGTGCCAGCTCACCACCGCCCGGGACAGCTAATGAAAAACTGTTTTTT. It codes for CASSPPPGTANEKLFF. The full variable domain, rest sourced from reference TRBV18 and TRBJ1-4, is NAGVMQNPRHLVRRRGQEARLRCSPMKGHSHVYWYRQLPEEGLKFMVYLQKENIIDESGMPKERFSAEFPKEGPSILRIQQVVRGDSAAYFCASSPPPGTANEKLFFGSGTQLSVL.

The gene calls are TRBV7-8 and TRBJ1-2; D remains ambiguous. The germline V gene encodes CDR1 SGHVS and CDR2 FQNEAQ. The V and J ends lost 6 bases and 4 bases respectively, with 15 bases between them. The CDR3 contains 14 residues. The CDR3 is CASSSGTLGYGYTF. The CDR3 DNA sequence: TGTGCCAGCAGTTCCGGTACTCTGGGCTATGGCTACACCTTC.

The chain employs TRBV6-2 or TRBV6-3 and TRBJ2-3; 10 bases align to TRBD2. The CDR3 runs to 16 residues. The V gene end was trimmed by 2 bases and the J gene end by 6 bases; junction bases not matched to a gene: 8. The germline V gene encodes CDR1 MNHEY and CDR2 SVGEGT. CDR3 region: CASSYPLAGGKDTQYF. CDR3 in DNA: TGTGCCAGCAGTTACCCCTTAGCGGGGGGTAAGGATACGCAGTATTTT.

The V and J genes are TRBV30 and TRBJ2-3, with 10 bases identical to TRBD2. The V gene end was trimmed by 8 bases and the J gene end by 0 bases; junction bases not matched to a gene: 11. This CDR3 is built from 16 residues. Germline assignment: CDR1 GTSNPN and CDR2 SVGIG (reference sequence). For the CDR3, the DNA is TGTGCCGGGGGGTGGGGACTAGCGCCTAGCACAGATACGCAGTATTTT. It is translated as CAGGWGLAPSTDTQYF.

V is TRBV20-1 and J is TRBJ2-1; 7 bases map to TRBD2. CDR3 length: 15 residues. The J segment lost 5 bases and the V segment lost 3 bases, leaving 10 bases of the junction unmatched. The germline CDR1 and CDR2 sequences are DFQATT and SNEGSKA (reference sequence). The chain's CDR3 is CSASGVAGRDNEQFF. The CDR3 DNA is TGCAGTGCTAGTGGGGTAGCGGGCCGGGACAATGAGCAGTTCTTC.

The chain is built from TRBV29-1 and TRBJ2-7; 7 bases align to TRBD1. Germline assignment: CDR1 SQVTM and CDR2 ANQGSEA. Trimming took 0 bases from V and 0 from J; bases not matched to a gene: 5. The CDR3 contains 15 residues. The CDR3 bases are TGCAGCGTTGAAGACGAGACAGGGTTCTCCTACGAGCAGTACTTC. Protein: CSVEDETGFSYEQYF.

CDR3 loop: CASSYQGQGPNEQFF. DNA for the CDR3: TGTGCCAGCAGTTACCAAGGACAGGGACCAAATGAGCAGTTCTTC. J is TRBJ2-1 and V is TRBV6-2 or TRBV6-3; TRBD1 matches 8 bases. The CDR3 totals 15 residues. Germline loops: CDR1 MNHEY, CDR2 SVGEGT. J was trimmed by 7 bases and V by 2 bases; bases with no gene match: 7.

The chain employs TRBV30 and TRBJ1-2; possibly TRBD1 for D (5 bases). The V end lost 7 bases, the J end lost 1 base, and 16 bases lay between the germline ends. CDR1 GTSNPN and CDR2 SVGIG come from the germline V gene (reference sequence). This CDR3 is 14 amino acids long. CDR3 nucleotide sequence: TGTGCCTTAGCGGAGGGGCTGAATAACTATGGCTACACCTTC. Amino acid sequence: CALAEGLNNYGYTF.

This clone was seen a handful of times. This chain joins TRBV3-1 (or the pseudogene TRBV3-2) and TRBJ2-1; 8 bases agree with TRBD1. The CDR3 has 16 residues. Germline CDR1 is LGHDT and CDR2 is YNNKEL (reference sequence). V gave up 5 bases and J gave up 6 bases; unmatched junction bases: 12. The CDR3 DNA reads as TGTGCCAGCAGCGAAACCTGGACAGGGCTCCGCAATGAGCAGTTCTTC. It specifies CASSETWTGLRNEQFF.

The CDR3 region is CAWSSRGSPQQYF. CDR3 in DNA: TGTGCCTGGAGTTCCAGGGGAAGCCCCCAGCAGTACTTC. The chain joins TRBV30 to TRBJ2-7, with D possibly TRBD1 on 6 matching bases. In germline, CDR1 is GTSNPN, CDR2 SVGIG (reference sequence). Trimming took off 2 bases at V and 8 bases at J, with 16 bases between the two ends. This CDR3 is 13 amino acids long.

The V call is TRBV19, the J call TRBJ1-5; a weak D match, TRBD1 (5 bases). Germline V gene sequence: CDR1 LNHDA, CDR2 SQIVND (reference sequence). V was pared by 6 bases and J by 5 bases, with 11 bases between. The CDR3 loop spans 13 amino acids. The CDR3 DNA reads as TGTGCCAGTAGCGAAAGGGGAGATCAGCCCCAGCATTTT. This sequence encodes CASSERGDQPQHF. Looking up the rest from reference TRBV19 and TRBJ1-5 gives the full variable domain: DGGITQSPKYLFRKEGQNVTLSCEQNLNHDAMYWYRQDPGQGLRLIYYSQIVNDFQKGDIAEGYSVSREKKESFPLTVTSAQKNPTAFYLCASSERGDQPQHFGDGTRLSIL.

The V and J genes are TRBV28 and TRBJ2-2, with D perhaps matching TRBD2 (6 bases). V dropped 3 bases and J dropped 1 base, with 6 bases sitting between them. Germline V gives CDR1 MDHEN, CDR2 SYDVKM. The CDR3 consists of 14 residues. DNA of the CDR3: TGTGCCAGCAGTTTTAGCGGGAACACCGGGGAGCTGTTTTTT. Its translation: CASSFSGNTGELFF. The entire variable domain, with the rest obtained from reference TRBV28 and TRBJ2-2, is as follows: DVKVTQSSRYLVKRTGEKVFLECVQDMDHENMFWYRQDPGLGLRLIYFSYDVKMKEKGDIPEGYSVSREKKERFSLILESASTNQTSMYLCASSFSGNTGELFFGEGSRLTVL.

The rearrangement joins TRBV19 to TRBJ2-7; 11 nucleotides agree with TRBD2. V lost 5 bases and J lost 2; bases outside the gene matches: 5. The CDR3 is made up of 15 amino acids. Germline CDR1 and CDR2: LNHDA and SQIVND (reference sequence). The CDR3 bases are TGTGCCAGTAGTCGGGAACTAGCGGGGGCCTACGAGCAGTACTTC. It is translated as CASSRELAGAYEQYF.

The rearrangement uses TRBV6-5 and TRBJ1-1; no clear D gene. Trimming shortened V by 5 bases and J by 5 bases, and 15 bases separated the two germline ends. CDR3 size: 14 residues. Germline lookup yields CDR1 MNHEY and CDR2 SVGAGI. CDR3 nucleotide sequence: TGTGCCAGCAGTAGGACGGTGTCGGGGACTGAAGCTTTCTTT. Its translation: CASSRTVSGTEAFF.

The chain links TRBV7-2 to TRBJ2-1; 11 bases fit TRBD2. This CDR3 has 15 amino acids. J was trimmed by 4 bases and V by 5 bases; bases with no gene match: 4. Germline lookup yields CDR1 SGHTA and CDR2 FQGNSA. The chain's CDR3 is CASSRGLAAYNEQFF. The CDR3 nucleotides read TGTGCCAGCAGCCGGGGACTAGCGGCATACAATGAGCAGTTCTTC. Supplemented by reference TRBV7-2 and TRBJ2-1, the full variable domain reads GAGVSQSPSNKVTEKGKDVELRCDPISGHTALYWYRQSLGQGLEFLIYFQGNSAPDKSGLPSDRFSAERTGGSVSTLTIQRTQQEDSAVYLCASSRGLAAYNEQFFGPGTRLTVL.

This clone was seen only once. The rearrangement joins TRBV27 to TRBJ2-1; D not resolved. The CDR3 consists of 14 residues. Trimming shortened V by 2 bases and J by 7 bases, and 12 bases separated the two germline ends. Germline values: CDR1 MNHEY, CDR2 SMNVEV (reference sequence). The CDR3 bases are TGTGCCAGCAGTTTAGGCACGACTGATAATGAGCAGTTCTTC. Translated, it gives CASSLGTTDNEQFF.

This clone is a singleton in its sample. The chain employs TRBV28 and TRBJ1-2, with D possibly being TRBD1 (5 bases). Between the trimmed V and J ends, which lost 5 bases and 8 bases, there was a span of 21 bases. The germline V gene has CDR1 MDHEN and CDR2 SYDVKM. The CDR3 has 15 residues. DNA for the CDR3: TGTGCCAGCAGTCCCCCCCGCACCAGGGTAAACGGCTACACCTTC. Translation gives CASSPPRTRVNGYTF.